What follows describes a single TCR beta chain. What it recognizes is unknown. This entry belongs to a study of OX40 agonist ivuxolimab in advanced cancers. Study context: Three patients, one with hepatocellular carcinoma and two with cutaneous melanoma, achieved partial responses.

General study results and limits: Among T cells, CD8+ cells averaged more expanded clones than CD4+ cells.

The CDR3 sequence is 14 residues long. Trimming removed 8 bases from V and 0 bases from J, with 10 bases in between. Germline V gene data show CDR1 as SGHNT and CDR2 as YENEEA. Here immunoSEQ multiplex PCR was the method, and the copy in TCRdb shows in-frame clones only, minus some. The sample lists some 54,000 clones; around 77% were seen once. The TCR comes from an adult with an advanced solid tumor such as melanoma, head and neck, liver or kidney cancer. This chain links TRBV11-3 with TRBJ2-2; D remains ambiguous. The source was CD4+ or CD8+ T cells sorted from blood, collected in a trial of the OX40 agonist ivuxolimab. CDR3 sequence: CASGSGPNTGELFF. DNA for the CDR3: TGTGCCAGCGGCTCCGGACCGAACACCGGGGAGCTGTTTTTT.